This TCR beta chain appears in the sequencing data of a study of cytomegalovirus exposure and HLA in healthy donors. Study findings and constraints: For TCR beta chains, V- and J-gene trimming was later linked to a missense DCLRE1C variant. A later analysis reportedly identified an Asian-associated ancestry cluster as carrying fewer N-insertions than the approximately 670-donor mean.

About this clone: Its antigen remains unknown.

The PCR employed 60 Vbeta primers together with 13 Jbeta primers. In the original analysis: The count from a later analysis was some 80 million unique TCR beta chains, 9.5 million to 13 million of them shared. Only in-frame clones appear in the TCRdb table, and some are missing; sequencing was by immunoSEQ multiplex PCR. D and trimming come from the DNA, and the V and J calls and clone size come from that table. The sample lists approximately 160,000 clones; roughly 87% were seen once. Trimming took off 6 bases at V and 5 bases at J, with 10 bases between the two ends. The CDR3 loop spans 13 amino acids. Germline-derived CDR1 and CDR2 are MNHEY and SVGAGI.

Sequencing input: PBMCs. This TCR was sampled from a man aged 50 to 60 in good health and CMV-seropositive. The chain carries TRBV6-5 and TRBJ1-4, with a weak D call TRBD1 (6 bases). The CDR3: CASRDSLNEKLFF. CDR3 sequence (DNA): TGTGCCAGCAGGGACAGCTTGAATGAAAAACTGTTTTTT.